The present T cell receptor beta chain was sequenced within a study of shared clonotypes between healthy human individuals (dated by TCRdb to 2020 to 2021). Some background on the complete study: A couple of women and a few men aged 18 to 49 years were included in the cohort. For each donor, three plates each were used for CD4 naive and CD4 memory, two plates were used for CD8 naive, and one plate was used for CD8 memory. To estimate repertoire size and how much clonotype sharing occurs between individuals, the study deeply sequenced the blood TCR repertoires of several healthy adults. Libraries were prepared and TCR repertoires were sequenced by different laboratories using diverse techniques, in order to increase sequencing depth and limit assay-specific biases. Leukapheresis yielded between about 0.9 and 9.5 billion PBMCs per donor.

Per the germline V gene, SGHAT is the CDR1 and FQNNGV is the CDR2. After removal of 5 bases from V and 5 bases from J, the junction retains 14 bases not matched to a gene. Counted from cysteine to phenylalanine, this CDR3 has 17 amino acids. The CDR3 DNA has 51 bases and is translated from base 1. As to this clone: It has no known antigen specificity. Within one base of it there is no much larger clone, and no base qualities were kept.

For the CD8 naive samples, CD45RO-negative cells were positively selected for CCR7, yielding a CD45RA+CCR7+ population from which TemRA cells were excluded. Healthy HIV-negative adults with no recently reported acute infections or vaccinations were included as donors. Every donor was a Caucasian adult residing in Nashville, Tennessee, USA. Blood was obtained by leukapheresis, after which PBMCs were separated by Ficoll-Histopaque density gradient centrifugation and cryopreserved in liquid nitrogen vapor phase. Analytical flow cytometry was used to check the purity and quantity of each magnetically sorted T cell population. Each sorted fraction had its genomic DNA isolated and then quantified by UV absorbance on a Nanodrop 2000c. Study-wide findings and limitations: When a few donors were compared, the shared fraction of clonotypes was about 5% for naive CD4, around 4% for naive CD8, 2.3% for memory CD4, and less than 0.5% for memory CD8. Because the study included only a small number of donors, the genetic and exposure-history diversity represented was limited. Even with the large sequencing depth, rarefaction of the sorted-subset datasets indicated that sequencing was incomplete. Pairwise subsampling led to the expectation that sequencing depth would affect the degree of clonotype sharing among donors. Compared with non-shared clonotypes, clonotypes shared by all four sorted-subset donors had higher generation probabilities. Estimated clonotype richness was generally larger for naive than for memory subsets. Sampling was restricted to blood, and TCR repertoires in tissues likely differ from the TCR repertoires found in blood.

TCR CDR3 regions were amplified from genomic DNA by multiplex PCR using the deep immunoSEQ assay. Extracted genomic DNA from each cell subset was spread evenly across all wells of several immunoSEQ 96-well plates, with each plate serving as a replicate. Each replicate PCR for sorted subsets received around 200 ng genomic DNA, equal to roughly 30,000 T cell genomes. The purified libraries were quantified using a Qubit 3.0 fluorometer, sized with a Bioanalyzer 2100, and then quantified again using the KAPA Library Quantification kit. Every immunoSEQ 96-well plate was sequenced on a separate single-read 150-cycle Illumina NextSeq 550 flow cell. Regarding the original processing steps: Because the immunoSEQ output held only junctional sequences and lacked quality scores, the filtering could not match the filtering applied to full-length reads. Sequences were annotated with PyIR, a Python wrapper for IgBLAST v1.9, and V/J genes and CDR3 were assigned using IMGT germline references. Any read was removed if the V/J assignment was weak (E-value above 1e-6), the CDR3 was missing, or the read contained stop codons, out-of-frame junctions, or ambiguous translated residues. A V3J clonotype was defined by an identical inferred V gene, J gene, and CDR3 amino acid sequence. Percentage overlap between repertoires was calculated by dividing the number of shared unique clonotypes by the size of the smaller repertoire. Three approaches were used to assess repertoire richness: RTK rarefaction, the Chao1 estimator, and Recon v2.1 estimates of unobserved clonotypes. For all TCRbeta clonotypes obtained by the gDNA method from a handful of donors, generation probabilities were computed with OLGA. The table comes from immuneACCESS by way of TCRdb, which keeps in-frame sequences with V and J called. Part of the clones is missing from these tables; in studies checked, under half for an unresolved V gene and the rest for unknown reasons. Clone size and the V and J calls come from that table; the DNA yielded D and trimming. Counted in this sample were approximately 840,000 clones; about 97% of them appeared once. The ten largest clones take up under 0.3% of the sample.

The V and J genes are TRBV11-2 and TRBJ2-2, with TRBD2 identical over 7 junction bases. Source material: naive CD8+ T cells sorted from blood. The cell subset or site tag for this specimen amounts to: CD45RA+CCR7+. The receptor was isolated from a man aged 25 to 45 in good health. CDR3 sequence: CASSQMRGSGATGELFF. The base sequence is TGTGCCAGCAGCCAAATGCGGGGGAGCGGGGCAACCGGGGAGCTGTTTTTT.